Each of the 29 T cell receptor beta chains below was sequenced from the same sample in a study of T-cell memory formation after mild COVID-19. TCRdb processed the 5' RACE reads anew with MiXCR; each CDR3 protein has one entry. The table has some 490,000 distinct CDR3 sequences, around a sixth seen once. Sequenced: PBMCs or a T cell subset sorted from them (not recorded which). All receptors come from an adult woman who had mild COVID-19 (a few samples of this study predate the infection). Cell type and time point are not known.

This clonotype was detected a few times. This chain links TRBV12-3 or TRBV12-4 with TRBJ1-1; tentatively, D is TRBD1 (6 bases). CDR3 length equals 14 residues. Deletions cut 8 bases from V and 3 bases from J, with 16 bases between. The CDR3 DNA is TGTGCCAGCGCCCGAGGGACAACGGACACTGAAGCTTTCTTT. Translated, it gives CASARGTTDTEAFF.

This chain joins TRBV6-5 and TRBJ2-7; 8 bases agree with TRBD1. V was clipped by 2 bases and J by 2 bases; unmatched bases: 5. This CDR3 comprises 15 residues. Germline loops: CDR1 MNHEY, CDR2 SVGAGI. CDR3 nucleotide sequence: TGTGCCAGCAGTTACGAACAGGGGGGTCCCTACGAGCAGTACTTC. Translating it yields CASSYEQGGPYEQYF.

This clonotype has more than one count but fewer than ten. The chain links TRBV6-5 to TRBJ2-7; possible D gene TRBD1, 5 bases. CDR3 size: 12 residues. CDR1 is MNHEY, CDR2 SVGAGI, per germline. V shed 2 bases and J shed 11 bases, with 13 bases lying between them. The CDR3 protein is CASSYQAGREYF. CDR3 DNA sequence: TGTGCCAGCAGTTACCAGGCCGGCAGGGAGTACTTC.

This clonotype occurred a few times. The V gene is TRBV27, the J gene TRBJ2-3; 9 bases line up with TRBD2. This CDR3 has 15 residues. CDR1 and CDR2 from the germline V gene are MNHEY and SMNVEV (reference sequence). The V segment lost 5 bases and the J segment 6 bases; nucleotides outside the gene matches: 9. The CDR3: CASSLLAGRWDTQYF. CDR3 in DNA: TGTGCCAGCAGTCTCCTAGCGGGAAGGTGGGATACGCAGTATTTT.

The chain joins TRBV3-1 to TRBJ2-7, with TRBD2 identical over 9 bases. The ends lost 1 base at V and 7 bases at J; junction bases unmatched: 14. Germline V gene data show CDR1 as LGHDT and CDR2 as YNNKEL (reference sequence). The CDR3 length is 17 residues. As DNA, the CDR3 is TGTGCCAGCAGCCAAGGGATGGCGGGGAGCGGGGGGAGAGAGCAGTACTTC. Translation gives CASSQGMAGSGGREQYF.

V gene TRBV5-1 combines with J gene TRBJ2-1; D gene unclear. This CDR3 is built from 17 residues. CDR1 SGHRS and CDR2 YFSETQ come from the germline V gene. With 1 base removed from V and 7 bases from J, the gap between germline ends came to 21 bases. CDR3 DNA: TGCGCCAGCAGCTTGTATGCCTCGGACCGCCCTCGGAATGAGCAGTTCTTC. Protein product: CASSLYASDRPRNEQFF.

This clonotype was observed a handful of times. The gene calls are TRBV12-3 or TRBV12-4 and TRBJ1-1; 10 bases line up with TRBD1. Trimming cost V 5 bases and J 12 bases; bases outside gene matches: 6. This CDR3 is built from 12 residues. This CDR3 reads CASSPGTGAPFF. The DNA of the CDR3 is TGTGCCAGCAGTCCTGGGACAGGGGCACCTTTCTTT.

The chain carries TRBV3-1 and TRBJ1-2; no clear D gene. The CDR3 consists of 14 residues. Per the germline V gene, CDR1 is LGHDT and CDR2 is YNNKEL (reference sequence). With 4 bases removed from V and 2 bases from J, the gap between germline ends came to 11 bases. The CDR3 sequence is CASSPQVQNYGYTF. The CDR3 nucleotides read TGTGCCAGCAGCCCGCAGGTGCAAAACTATGGCTACACCTTC.

This clonotype was seen a few times. The chain employs TRBV29-1 and TRBJ1-1; D unresolved. This CDR3 contains 11 residues. V lost 3 bases and J lost 3, with 5 bases in between. Germline V lookup: CDR1 SQVTM, CDR2 ANQGSEA. The CDR3 bases are TGCAGCGTTGAGGTCGACACTGAAGCTTTCTTT. Its protein is CSVEVDTEAFF.

This clonotype appeared a few times. The chain joins TRBV9 to TRBJ1-1; D is unresolved. The V and J ends lost 3 bases and 3 bases respectively, with 12 bases between them. Germline V CDR1 and CDR2: SGDLS, YYNGEE. The CDR3 loop spans 14 amino acids. The CDR3 nucleotides read TGTGCCAGCAGCGGTGGAGGAGGTTACACTGAAGCTTTCTTT. It translates to CASSGGGGYTEAFF.

CDR3 sequence (DNA): TGTGCCAGCAGCGCGGGGGGGCCCTCCTACAATGAGCAGTTCTTC. Translated, it gives CASSAGGPSYNEQFF. The J gene is TRBJ2-1, the V gene TRBV7-7; 9 bases align to TRBD2. J was trimmed by 0 bases and V by 5 bases; bases with no gene match: 2. This CDR3 comprises 15 residues. Germline V gene lookup returns CDR1 SSHAT and CDR2 FNYEAQ (reference sequence).

J is TRBJ2-2 and V is TRBV7-2; D is undetermined. This CDR3 contains 14 residues. The V end was cut by 6 bases, the J end by 1 base, with 9 bases between. Germline CDR1 is SGHTA and CDR2 is FQGNSA. CDR3 loop: CASRGPGNTGELFF. The CDR3 region has the DNA TGTGCCAGCAGAGGACCGGGGAACACCGGGGAGCTGTTTTTT.

The chain has TRBV12-3 or TRBV12-4 and TRBJ2-7; D possibly corresponds to TRBD2 (6 bases). V lost 5 bases and J 0 bases, leaving 14 bases between the germline ends. This CDR3 contains 15 residues. Here the CDR3 DNA reads TGTGCCAGCAGTCCCATCGGGGGTAGCTCCTACGAGCAGTACTTC. Its translation is CASSPIGGSSYEQYF.

This chain uses TRBV24-1 with TRBJ2-3; 8 positions agree with TRBD1. V dropped 6 bases and J dropped 6; count of bases not matched to a gene: 13. The CDR3 totals 16 residues. CDR1 and CDR2 from the germline V gene are KGHDR and SFDVKD. The CDR3 region has the DNA TGTGCCACCAGTTTGTCCGGGACAGGCGAGAGGGATACGCAGTATTTT. It encodes CATSLSGTGERDTQYF.

This clonotype was observed a few times. The chain is built from TRBV12-5 and TRBJ1-5; 8 bases are a match to TRBD1. The ends lost 4 bases at V and 5 bases at J; junction bases unmatched: 7. This CDR3 region has 15 residues. Germline-derived CDR1 and CDR2 are LGHNT and FRNRAP. This chain's CDR3 is CASGSQQGGDQPQHF. The DNA of the CDR3 is TGTGCTAGTGGTTCACAACAGGGGGGGGATCAGCCCCAGCATTTT.

DNA for the CDR3: TGCGCCAGCAGCCGGACGGGGCTACCCACAGATACGCAGTATTTT. Protein: CASSRTGLPTDTQYF. The V and J genes are TRBV4-1 and TRBJ2-3, with D perhaps TRBD1 or TRBD2 (5 bases each). V was cut by 4 bases and J by 2 bases, with 13 bases left in between. The CDR3 spans 15 residues. Germline V gives CDR1 MGHRA, CDR2 YSYEKL.

This chain uses TRBV5-1 with TRBJ2-7; D is perhaps TRBD1 (6 bases). Germline V gene data show CDR1 as SGHRS and CDR2 as YFSETQ. The CDR3 is made up of 14 amino acids. V was shortened by 3 bases and J by 2 bases, with 12 bases between the two germline ends. The CDR3 region is CASSSSTGPYEQYF. The CDR3, as DNA: TGCGCCAGCAGCTCGAGTACAGGGCCCTACGAGCAGTACTTC.

This clonotype was seen repeatedly, ten times or more. This chain uses TRBV20-1 with TRBJ2-7; 8 nucleotides align to TRBD2. The CDR3 extends over 14 amino acids. V dropped 4 bases and J dropped 0; count of bases not matched to a gene: 5. Germline assignment: CDR1 DFQATT and CDR2 SNEGSKA (reference sequence). The CDR3 is CSAISGGLSYEQYF. CDR3 sequence (DNA): TGCAGTGCTATCAGCGGGGGCCTCTCCTACGAGCAGTACTTC.

The rearrangement joins TRBV23-1 to TRBJ2-1; D remains ambiguous. TRBV23-1 is marked as an open reading frame, function uncertain. Trimming stripped 8 bases from V and 5 bases from J, with 16 bases between. The CDR3 totals 14 residues. The DNA of the CDR3 is TGCGCCAGCTTACCCCGGTACGGACACAATGAGCAGTTCTTC. As protein: CASLPRYGHNEQFF.

The chain employs TRBV7-3 and TRBJ2-1; D is possibly TRBD2 (6 bases). Germline V CDR1 and CDR2: SGHTA, FQGTGA. V lost 5 bases and J lost 12, with 14 bases in between. The CDR3 loop spans 12 amino acids. The CDR3 reads CASSPSAGLQFF. CDR3 coding DNA: TGTGCCAGCAGCCCATCCGCGGGGTTGCAGTTCTTC.

The chain uses TRBV7-9 and TRBJ2-3, with 8 bases lining up with TRBD2. The V gene's germline CDR1 is SEHNR and CDR2 FQNEAQ (reference sequence). The V segment lost 5 bases and the J segment 6 bases; nucleotides outside the gene matches: 13. The CDR3 sequence is 16 residues long. The CDR3 nucleotides are TGTGCCAGCAGCCCGCCCAGAGCGGGAGATCTGGATACGCAGTATTTT. Translation gives CASSPPRAGDLDTQYF.

In this sample, this clonotype turned up many times. The chain couples TRBV24-1 to TRBJ2-5; TRBD1 is a possible D gene (5 bases). Per the germline V gene, CDR1 is KGHDR and CDR2 is SFDVKD. V was trimmed by 2 bases and J by 0 bases, leaving 9 bases between them. The CDR3 length is 15 residues. The CDR3 reads CATSDYRQYQETQYF. CDR3 in DNA: TGTGCCACCAGTGATTATAGACAGTACCAAGAGACCCAGTACTTC.

V and J are TRBV4-2 and TRBJ2-3, with TRBD1 matching over 7 bases. The CDR3 is 15 amino acids. CDR1 is LGHNA and CDR2 is YNFKEQ in the germline V gene. The ends lost 1 base at V and 4 bases at J; junction bases unmatched: 5. DNA for the CDR3: TGTGCCAGCAGCCAAGCCGACAGGGTTTCAGATACGCAGTATTTT. Its protein product is CASSQADRVSDTQYF.

The chain carries TRBV4-1 and TRBJ1-1; no firm D call. V was shortened by 0 bases and J by 7 bases, with 9 bases between the two germline ends. This CDR3 spans 13 amino acids. CDR1 and CDR2 (germline): MGHRA, YSYEKL. The CDR3 DNA sequence: TGCGCCAGCAGCCAAGATCTCCAGAGTGAAGCTTTCTTT. Residues: CASSQDLQSEAFF.

The chain couples TRBV29-1 to TRBJ1-1; D remains ambiguous. The CDR3 consists of 10 residues. Germline V gene lookup returns CDR1 SQVTM and CDR2 ANQGSEA. V lost 7 bases and J 3 bases, leaving 6 bases between the germline ends. CDR3 in DNA: TGCAGCGGAGAGGACACTGAAGCTTTCTTT. It is translated as CSGEDTEAFF.

The rearrangement uses TRBV10-3 and TRBJ2-2; D is undetermined. The CDR3 spans 14 residues. Germline V CDR1 and CDR2: ENHRY, SYGVKD. V lost 6 bases to trimming and J lost 3 bases, with 11 bases between them. CDR3 sequence: CAIRRQVDTGELFF. CDR3 sequence (DNA): TGTGCCATCAGAAGGCAGGTCGACACCGGGGAGCTGTTTTTT.

At least ten counts were recorded for this clonotype. The chain combines TRBV4-1 with TRBJ1-2; D is possibly TRBD1 (5 bases). This CDR3 is 15 amino acids long. Germline loops: CDR1 MGHRA, CDR2 YSYEKL. V lost 4 bases to trimming and J lost 2 bases, with 14 bases between them. CDR3 DNA: TGCGCCAGCAGCCGGCCTCCGGGGGACAACTATGGCTACACCTTC. This gives the protein CASSRPPGDNYGYTF.

This rearrangement joins TRBV7-9 to TRBJ2-5; 11 bases are a match to TRBD2. The CDR3 runs 15 residues. Germline V gene data show CDR1 as SEHNR and CDR2 as FQNEAQ (reference sequence). V lost 5 bases, J lost 2 bases, and 4 bases stayed unmatched. The chain's CDR3 is CASSTRLAGQETQYF. The CDR3 coding sequence is TGTGCCAGCAGCACTCGACTAGCGGGACAAGAGACCCAGTACTTC.

The chain joins TRBV7-3 to TRBJ2-1; TRBD2 matches at 14 bases. Germline CDR1 and CDR2: SGHTA and FQGTGA. The CDR3 loop spans 16 amino acids. The J segment lost 8 bases and the V segment lost 5 bases, leaving 8 bases of the junction unmatched. CDR3 sequence (DNA): TGTGCCAGCAGCCAGGGACTAGCGGGGGTAGGCTATGAGCAGTTCTTC. Its translation: CASSQGLAGVGYEQFF.